The 9 T cell receptor beta chains given below trace back to one sample, sequenced in a study of shared clonotypes between healthy human individuals. The method was immunoSEQ multiplex PCR; TCRdb's version includes in-frame clones alone and lacks a portion of them. The sample has about 1.5 million clones; approximately 98% are singletons. The source material was naive CD4+ T cells sorted from blood. Subset described: CD45RA+ positively selected. All receptors derive from a young man in good health.

This sequence joins TRBV5-6 and TRBJ2-6; D is ambiguous. Per the germline V gene, CDR1 is SGHDT and CDR2 is YYEEEE. Trimming removed 4 bases at V and 2 bases at J, with 7 bases between. This CDR3 has 14 residues. In DNA form, the CDR3 reads TGTGCCAGCAGCACTCCAACTGGGGCCAACGTCCTGACTTTC. Its translation is CASSTPTGANVLTF.

The CDR3 sequence: CATGFGQGQYF. The CDR3 DNA reads TGTGCCACGGGATTTGGACAGGGTCAGTACTTC. The chain links TRBV6-5 to TRBJ2-7; TRBD1 aligns across 8 bases. Germline V gene sequence: CDR1 MNHEY, CDR2 SVGAGI. The CDR3 runs 11 residues. V gave up 10 bases and J gave up 10 bases; unmatched junction bases: 9.

This chain joins TRBV5-1 and TRBJ2-3; TRBD2 aligns across 11 bases. The J segment lost 1 base and the V segment lost 4 bases, leaving 11 bases of the junction unmatched. The V gene's germline CDR1 is SGHRS and CDR2 YFSETQ. The CDR3 has 18 amino acids. CDR3 amino acids: CASSLGLAGGFGTDTQYF. CDR3 in DNA: TGCGCCAGCAGCCTAGGACTAGCGGGTGGGTTTGGCACAGATACGCAGTATTTT.

This clone was recorded once. This sequence joins TRBV7-2 and TRBJ1-2; 7 nucleotides agree with TRBD1. V dropped 4 bases and J dropped 5; count of bases not matched to a gene: 7. Germline-derived CDR1 and CDR2 are SGHTA and FQGNSA. CDR3 size: 14 residues. The CDR3 sequence is CASSSGDRVYGYTF. DNA of the CDR3: TGTGCCAGCAGCTCTGGAGACAGGGTGTATGGCTACACCTTC.

The chain carries TRBV11-2 and TRBJ2-1, with a possible D match to TRBD2 (7 bases). The V and J ends lost 5 bases and 4 bases respectively, with 18 bases between them. Per the germline V gene, CDR1 is SGHAT and CDR2 is FQNNGV. The CDR3 contains 16 residues. CDR3 residues: CASSPLRGREYNEQFF. CDR3 bases: TGTGCCAGCAGCCCTTTGAGGGGGAGGGAATACAATGAGCAGTTCTTC.

The chain employs TRBV14 and TRBJ1-4; no clear D gene. V shed 4 bases and J shed 4 bases, with 10 bases lying between them. The CDR3 has 14 amino acids. Per germline, CDR1 SGHDN and CDR2 FVKESK. The CDR3 sequence: CASSLAQVNEKLFF. CDR3 nucleotide sequence: TGTGCCAGCAGCCTCGCCCAGGTTAATGAAAAACTGTTTTTT.

J is TRBJ1-1 and V is TRBV2; TRBD1 matches 9 bases. Germline V gives CDR1 SNHLY, CDR2 FYNNEI. V lost 4 bases and J lost 5; bases outside the gene matches: 5. CDR3 length: 14 residues. This CDR3 is CASSGRDRGTEAFF. The DNA for the CDR3 is TGTGCCAGCAGTGGCCGCGACAGGGGGACTGAAGCTTTCTTT.

The chain is built from TRBV18 and TRBJ2-1, with 7 bases identical to TRBD1. The germline V gene has CDR1 KGHSH and CDR2 LQKENI. V shed 4 bases, J shed 0 bases, and the junction held 3 bases outside the gene matches. The CDR3 is made up of 15 amino acids. In DNA form, the CDR3 reads TGTGCCAGCTCACTGGACAGGAGCTCCTACAATGAGCAGTTCTTC. This translates into CASSLDRSSYNEQFF. Supplemented by reference TRBV18 and TRBJ2-1, the full variable domain reads NAGVMQNPRHLVRRRGQEARLRCSPMKGHSHVYWYRQLPEEGLKFMVYLQKENIIDESGMPKERFSAEFPKEGPSILRIQQVVRGDSAAYFCASSLDRSSYNEQFFGPGTRLTVL.

V gene TRBV15 combines with J gene TRBJ2-5; 9 bases line up with TRBD2. Germline-derived CDR1 and CDR2 are LNHNV and YYDKDF (reference sequence). This CDR3 contains 15 residues. V shed 3 bases, J shed 3 bases, and the junction held 5 bases outside the gene matches. This CDR3 is CATSSLLAGEETQYF. As DNA, the CDR3 is TGTGCCACCAGCAGCTTACTAGCGGGTGAAGAGACCCAGTACTTC.